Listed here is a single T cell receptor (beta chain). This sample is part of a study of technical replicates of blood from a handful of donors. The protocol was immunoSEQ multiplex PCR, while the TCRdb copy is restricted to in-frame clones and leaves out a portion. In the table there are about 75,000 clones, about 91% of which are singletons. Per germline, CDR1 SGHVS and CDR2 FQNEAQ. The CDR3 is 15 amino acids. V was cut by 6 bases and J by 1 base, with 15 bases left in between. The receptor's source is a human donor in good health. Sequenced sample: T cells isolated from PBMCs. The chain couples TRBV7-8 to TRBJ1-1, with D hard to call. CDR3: CASSHLAGRNTEAFF. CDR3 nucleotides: TGTGCCAGCAGTCACTTAGCCGGGAGGAACACTGAAGCTTTCTTT.